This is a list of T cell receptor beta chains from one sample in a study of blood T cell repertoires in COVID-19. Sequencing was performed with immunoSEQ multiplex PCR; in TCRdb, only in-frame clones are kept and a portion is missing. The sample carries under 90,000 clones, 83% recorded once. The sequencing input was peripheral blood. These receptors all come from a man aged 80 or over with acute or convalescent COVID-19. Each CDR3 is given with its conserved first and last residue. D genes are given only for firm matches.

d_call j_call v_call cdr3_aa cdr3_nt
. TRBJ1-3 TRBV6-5 CASARGLTSGNTIYF TGTGCCAGCGCGCGGGGACTCACCTCTGGAAACACCATATATTTT
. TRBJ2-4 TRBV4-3 CASSQATDTQYEGIQYF TGCGCCAGCAGCCAAGCTACAGACACTCAGTACGAAGGCATTCAGTACTTC
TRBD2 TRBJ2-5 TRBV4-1 CASSPRVASGETQYF TGCGCCAGCAGCCCCCGGGTGGCTAGCGGGGAGACCCAGTACTTC
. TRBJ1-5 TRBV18 CASSPRDTKLYQPQHF TGTGCCAGCTCTCCCCGGGACACTAAACTCTATCAGCCCCAGCATTTT
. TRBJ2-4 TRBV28 CASSLSGAKNIQYF TGTGCCAGCAGTTTATCAGGGGCCAAAAACATTCAGTACTTC
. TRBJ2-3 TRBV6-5 CASSYGRADTQYF TGTGCCAGCAGTTACGGCCGTGCAGATACGCAGTATTTT
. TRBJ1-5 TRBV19 CASTKPGGAVNQPQHF TGTGCCAGTACCAAACCCGGGGGGGCGGTCAATCAGCCCCAGCATTTT
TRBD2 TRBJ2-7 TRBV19 CASSIRLAGESYEQYF TGTGCCAGTAGTATTAGACTAGCGGGAGAATCCTACGAGCAGTACTTC
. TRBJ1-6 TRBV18 CASSSGQTPLHF TGTGCCAGCTCATCAGGACAGACACCCCTCCACTTT
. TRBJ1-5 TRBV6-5 CASSYSRSDSNQPQHF TGTGCCAGCAGTTACTCGAGGTCAGATAGCAATCAGCCCCAGCATTTT
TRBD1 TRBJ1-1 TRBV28 CASRGQIYTEAFF TGTGCCAGCCGGGGACAGATTTACACTGAAGCTTTCTTT
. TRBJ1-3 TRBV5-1 CASSPNPNTGSGNTIYF TGCGCCAGCAGCCCAAACCCGAACACAGGGAGTGGAAACACCATATATTTT
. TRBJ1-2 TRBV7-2 CASSSGVGYTF TGTGCCAGCAGCTCGGGAGTTGGCTACACCTTC
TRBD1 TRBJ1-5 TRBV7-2 CASSLGGAAGGGNQPQHF TGTGCCAGCAGCTTAGGAGGCGCCGCAGGGGGCGGAAATCAGCCCCAGCATTTT
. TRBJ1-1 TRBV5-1 CASSLQGGNTEAFF TGCGCCAGCAGCTTGCAGGGCGGGAACACTGAAGCTTTCTTT
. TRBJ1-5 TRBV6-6 CASSSNYSPQHF TGTGCCAGCAGTTCGAATTACTCCCCCCAGCATTTT
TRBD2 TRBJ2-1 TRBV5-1 CASSSKGLAAYNEQFF TGCGCCAGCAGCTCTAAAGGACTAGCCGCCTACAATGAGCAGTTCTTC
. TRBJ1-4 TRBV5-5 CASSLQSGDEKLFF TGTGCCAGCAGCTTGCAGTCGGGGGATGAAAAACTGTTTTTT
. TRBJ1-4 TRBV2 CASTPVGGWEKLFF TGTGCCAGCACTCCGGTCGGGGGTTGGGAAAAACTGTTTTTT
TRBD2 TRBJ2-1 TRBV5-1 CASSSTASGDIYNEQFF TGCGCCAGCAGCTCTACGGCTAGCGGGGATATCTACAATGAGCAGTTCTTC
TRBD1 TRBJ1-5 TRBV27 CASRPADRARPQHF TGTGCCAGCAGGCCCGCCGACAGGGCACGACCCCAGCATTTT
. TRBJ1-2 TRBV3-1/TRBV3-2 CASSPLGEGNYGYTF TGTGCCAGCAGCCCGTTGGGGGAGGGTAACTATGGCTACACCTTC
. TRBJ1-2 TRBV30 CAWAQFNYGYTF TGTGCCTGGGCACAGTTTAACTATGGCTACACCTTC